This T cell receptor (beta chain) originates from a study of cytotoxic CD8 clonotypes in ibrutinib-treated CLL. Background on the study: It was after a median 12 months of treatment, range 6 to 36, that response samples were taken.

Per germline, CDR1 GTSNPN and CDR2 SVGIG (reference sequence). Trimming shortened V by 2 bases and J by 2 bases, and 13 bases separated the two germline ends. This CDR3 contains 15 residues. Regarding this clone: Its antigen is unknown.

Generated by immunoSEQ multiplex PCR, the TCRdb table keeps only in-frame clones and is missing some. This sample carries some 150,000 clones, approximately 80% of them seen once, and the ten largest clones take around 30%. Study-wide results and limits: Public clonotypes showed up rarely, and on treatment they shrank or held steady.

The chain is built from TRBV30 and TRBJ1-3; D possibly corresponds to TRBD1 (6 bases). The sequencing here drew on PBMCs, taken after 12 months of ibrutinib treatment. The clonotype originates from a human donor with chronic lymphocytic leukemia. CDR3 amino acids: CAWSPTGSPGNTIYF. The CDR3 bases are TGTGCCTGGAGTCCGACAGGATCGCCTGGAAACACCATATATTTT.